This T cell receptor (beta chain) was documented in a study of T-cell memory formation after mild COVID-19. cDNA libraries for TCR alpha and TCR beta, carrying sample barcodes and UMIs, came from 5'RACE with constant-segment primers. Using its own MiXCR run on the 5' RACE reads, TCRdb lists one record per CDR3 protein. This table has over 70,000 distinct CDR3 sequences, about 15% appearing once. The V end was cut by 4 bases, the J end by 6 bases, with 6 bases between. The V gene's germline CDR1 is ENHRY and CDR2 SYGVKD. The CDR3 is 11 residues long. This clonotype was observed a few times. What it binds is unknown. Study-wide findings and caveats: Cross-reactive memory seemingly joined, as some responding clones were found in pre-infection memory. Mainly CM and EM harbored the contracting CD4+ clones; mainly EMRA harbored the CD8+ ones. Among clones peaking at day 37 in the second wave, SARS-CoV-2 specificity remained unconfirmed.

Specimen: PBMCs or a T cell subset sorted from them (not recorded which). The V gene is TRBV10-3, the J gene TRBJ1-1; TRBD1 might be the D (5 bases). The source of this sequence is a man aged 18 to 35 who had mild COVID-19 (a few samples of this study predate the infection). Cell type and time point are not known. CDR3 amino acids: CAISGGAEAFF. In DNA, the CDR3 is TGTGCCATCAGTGGGGGGGCTGAAGCTTTCTTT.